Listed below are T cell receptor beta chains from one sample, sequenced in a study of CD8 T cells in ankylosing spondylitis. TCRdb called the 5' RACE reads again in MiXCR, with one record for every CDR3 protein. The sample comprises fewer than 250,000 distinct CDR3 sequences, about 10% of which are singletons, and 2.6% rests with the top ten. Sample: blood, either unsorted or a sorted T cell fraction (not recorded which). The source of these receptors is a male donor with ankylosing spondylitis or in good health (not recorded which). CDR3s include the opening cysteine and the closing phenylalanine or tryptophan. The D gene is left open where the match is weak. A clone size is listed for some rows: how often the clone was seen (once, few, many), or a class if it is expanded.

v_call: TRBV6-4; j_call: TRBJ2-7; d_call: TRBD1; clone_size: many; cdr3_aa: CASSALSPGQGFVEHF; cdr3_nt: TGTGCCAGCAGTGCATTATCGCCGGGACAGGGTTTTGTGGAGCACTTC
v_call: TRBV7-2; j_call: TRBJ2-3; d_call: -; clone_size: -; cdr3_aa: CASSGGYTQYF; cdr3_nt: TGTGCCAGCAGTGGGGGGTATACGCAGTATTTT
v_call: TRBV12-3/TRBV12-4; j_call: TRBJ2-5; d_call: TRBD1; clone_size: many; cdr3_aa: CASSDRVHETQYF; cdr3_nt: TGTGCCAGCAGTGACAGGGTACACGAGACCCAGTACTTC
v_call: TRBV5-1; j_call: TRBJ1-5; d_call: -; clone_size: many; cdr3_aa: CASSFLGGSNQPQHF; cdr3_nt: TGCGCCAGCAGCTTCCTGGGGGGAAGCAATCAGCCCCAGCATTTT
v_call: TRBV6-2/TRBV6-3; j_call: TRBJ2-7; d_call: -; clone_size: -; cdr3_aa: CASSSPGLRDREQYF; cdr3_nt: TGTGCCAGCAGTTCTCCCGGACTCAGGGACCGCGAGCAGTACTTC
v_call: TRBV6-5; j_call: TRBJ1-2; d_call: TRBD1; clone_size: -; cdr3_aa: CASSFPGTGANYGYTF; cdr3_nt: TGTGCCAGCAGTTTCCCGGGAACAGGGGCTAACTATGGCTACACCTTC
v_call: TRBV24-1; j_call: TRBJ2-1; d_call: -; clone_size: -; cdr3_aa: CATHRTEPSYNEQFF; cdr3_nt: TGTGCCACCCATCGAACAGAGCCCTCCTACAATGAGCAGTTCTTC
v_call: TRBV7-2; j_call: TRBJ2-1; d_call: -; clone_size: -; cdr3_aa: CASTLRGGAFNEQFF; cdr3_nt: TGTGCCAGCACCCTCAGGGGGGGGGCCTTCAATGAGCAGTTCTTC
v_call: TRBV20-1; j_call: TRBJ2-3; d_call: TRBD2; clone_size: many; cdr3_aa: CSASGASGTGPDTQYF; cdr3_nt: TGCAGTGCTAGTGGAGCTAGCGGGACGGGGCCAGATACGCAGTATTTT
v_call: TRBV20-1; j_call: TRBJ2-3; d_call: TRBD2; clone_size: many; cdr3_aa: CSAKVSGTTDTQYF; cdr3_nt: TGCAGTGCCAAGGTCAGCGGGACCACAGATACGCAGTATTTT
v_call: TRBV15; j_call: TRBJ2-7; d_call: -; clone_size: many; cdr3_aa: CATSLDHEQYF; cdr3_nt: TGTGCCACCAGCCTTGATCACGAGCAGTACTTC
v_call: TRBV7-2; j_call: TRBJ2-3; d_call: -; clone_size: many; cdr3_aa: CASSSRRDTQYF; cdr3_nt: TGTGCCAGCAGCTCTCGGAGAGATACGCAGTATTTT
v_call: TRBV3-1; j_call: TRBJ2-3; d_call: -; clone_size: -; cdr3_aa: CACSKHVGWTLTDTQYF; cdr3_nt: TGTGCCTGCAGCAAACATGTCGGCTGGACCCTCACAGATACGCAGTATTTT
v_call: TRBV5-1; j_call: TRBJ1-1; d_call: TRBD1; clone_size: many; cdr3_aa: CASSRRQGGDTEAFF; cdr3_nt: TGCGCCAGCAGCCGTCGACAGGGGGGGGACACTGAAGCTTTCTTT
v_call: TRBV30; j_call: TRBJ2-7; d_call: TRBD2; clone_size: few; cdr3_aa: CAWSVSTSAFSYEQYF; cdr3_nt: TGTGCCTGGAGTGTTTCGACTAGCGCGTTCTCCTACGAGCAGTACTTC
v_call: TRBV20-1; j_call: TRBJ2-3; d_call: -; clone_size: -; cdr3_aa: CSAQARGAAYTDTQYF; cdr3_nt: TGCAGTGCCCAAGCTCGAGGAGCGGCCTACACAGATACGCAGTATTTT
v_call: TRBV11-2; j_call: TRBJ1-4; d_call: -; clone_size: -; cdr3_aa: CASSLAYREKLFF; cdr3_nt: TGTGCCAGCAGCTTAGCCTACAGGGAAAAACTGTTTTTT
v_call: TRBV28; j_call: TRBJ2-5; d_call: -; clone_size: many; cdr3_aa: CASRRAREDQETQYF; cdr3_nt: TGTGCCAGCAGGAGGGCCAGGGAGGACCAAGAGACCCAGTACTTC
v_call: TRBV7-9; j_call: TRBJ2-3; d_call: TRBD2; clone_size: once; cdr3_aa: CASSPYGASGRNTQYF; cdr3_nt: TGTGCCAGCAGCCCCTATGGGGCTAGCGGGCGAAATACGCAGTATTTT
v_call: TRBV14; j_call: TRBJ2-5; d_call: -; clone_size: many; cdr3_aa: CASSQGRRTALQETQYF; cdr3_nt: TGTGCCAGCAGCCAAGGTAGAAGGACAGCGCTACAAGAGACCCAGTACTTC
v_call: TRBV7-9; j_call: TRBJ2-7; d_call: -; clone_size: many; cdr3_aa: CASSLEGTLYEQYF; cdr3_nt: TGTGCCAGCAGCTTAGAAGGTACCCTCTACGAGCAGTACTTC
v_call: TRBV7-8; j_call: TRBJ2-3; d_call: -; clone_size: many; cdr3_aa: CASSLVPDTQYF; cdr3_nt: TGTGCCAGCAGCTTAGTTCCGGATACGCAGTATTTT
v_call: TRBV6-1; j_call: TRBJ1-1; d_call: -; clone_size: many; cdr3_aa: CASQSAANTEAFF; cdr3_nt: TGTGCCAGTCAATCGGCCGCGAACACTGAAGCTTTCTTT
v_call: TRBV5-1; j_call: TRBJ1-1; d_call: -; clone_size: few; cdr3_aa: CASSLEQLNTEAFF; cdr3_nt: TGCGCCAGCAGCTTGGAACAGTTGAACACTGAAGCTTTCTTT
v_call: TRBV2; j_call: TRBJ2-2; d_call: TRBD1; clone_size: many; cdr3_aa: CASSEGQGFTGELFF; cdr3_nt: TGTGCCAGCAGTGAAGGACAGGGATTCACCGGGGAGCTGTTTTTT
v_call: TRBV10-3; j_call: TRBJ1-4; d_call: -; clone_size: -; cdr3_aa: CAISKDSPSSNEKLFF; cdr3_nt: TGTGCCATCAGCAAGGACAGCCCATCTTCGAATGAAAAACTGTTTTTT
v_call: TRBV20-1; j_call: TRBJ2-7; d_call: -; clone_size: many; cdr3_aa: CSAPMGFYEQYF; cdr3_nt: TGCAGTGCTCCCATGGGATTCTACGAGCAGTACTTC
v_call: TRBV20-1; j_call: TRBJ2-7; d_call: TRBD2; clone_size: many; cdr3_aa: CSARAREGIVTPGEQYF; cdr3_nt: TGCAGTGCTAGAGCCCGGGAGGGAATAGTTACCCCGGGGGAGCAGTACTTC
v_call: TRBV5-1; j_call: TRBJ2-1; d_call: -; clone_size: many; cdr3_aa: CASSSRSPGDEQFF; cdr3_nt: TGCGCCAGCAGCTCGCGCTCCCCGGGAGATGAGCAGTTCTTC
v_call: TRBV11-2; j_call: TRBJ2-1; d_call: -; clone_size: -; cdr3_aa: CASSLGTLGRNEQFF; cdr3_nt: TGTGCCAGCAGCTTAGGAACCCTCGGACGCAATGAGCAGTTCTTC
v_call: TRBV2; j_call: TRBJ2-1; d_call: -; clone_size: many; cdr3_aa: CASTPLETSTEQFF; cdr3_nt: TGTGCCAGCACCCCATTGGAAACCTCGACTGAGCAGTTCTTC
v_call: TRBV7-2; j_call: TRBJ2-5; d_call: -; clone_size: few; cdr3_aa: CASSWGQETQYF; cdr3_nt: TGTGCCAGCAGCTGGGGGCAGGAGACCCAGTACTTC
v_call: TRBV7-2; j_call: TRBJ2-7; d_call: -; clone_size: many; cdr3_aa: CASSLTTYEQYF; cdr3_nt: TGTGCCAGCAGCTTGACAACCTACGAGCAGTACTTC
v_call: TRBV12-3/TRBV12-4; j_call: TRBJ2-1; d_call: -; clone_size: -; cdr3_aa: CASSFRAENEQFF; cdr3_nt: TGTGCCAGCAGTTTTAGGGCAGAAAATGAGCAGTTCTTC
v_call: TRBV6-1; j_call: TRBJ1-1; d_call: -; clone_size: -; cdr3_aa: CASTESGARGGRNTEAFF; cdr3_nt: TGTGCCAGCACCGAATCAGGGGCGAGGGGAGGGAGGAACACTGAAGCTTTCTTT